The T cell receptor (beta chain) described here comes from a study of control samples from healthy donors and cancer patients (dated by TCRdb to about 2020). This clone came up once. The specificity of this receptor is unknown. Per-base qualities were not stored, and no clone one base away is much larger. The method behind the library was the immunoSEQ multiplex PCR assay. Here the immuneACCESS table is served through TCRdb, limited to in-frame sequences with V and J called. Missing clones are a known gap in these copies; in checked studies unresolved V genes cover under half, and the rest lacks a known reason. Within this sample are 95,000 to 150,000 clones, with around nine tenths of them counted one time only. Roughly an eighth of the sample comes from the top ten. The germline V and J ends show losses of 3 bases and 1 base respectively, and no gene match explains 3 bases of the junction. The CDR3 numbers 16 residues from cysteine through phenylalanine. Only the CDR3 region is kept as DNA, spanning 48 bases read in frame from base 1. The germline V gene gives CDR1 as LGHNA and CDR2 as YNFKEQ.

Recombination connected TRBV4-2 to TRBJ2-2, and 9 junction bases match TRBD2. The sequence was obtained from a man younger than 40 in good health. Sequencing was carried out using blood. The CDR3 is CASSQGLAENTGELFF. The nucleotides read TGTGCCAGCAGCCAGGGACTAGCTGAGAACACCGGGGAGCTGTTTTTT.